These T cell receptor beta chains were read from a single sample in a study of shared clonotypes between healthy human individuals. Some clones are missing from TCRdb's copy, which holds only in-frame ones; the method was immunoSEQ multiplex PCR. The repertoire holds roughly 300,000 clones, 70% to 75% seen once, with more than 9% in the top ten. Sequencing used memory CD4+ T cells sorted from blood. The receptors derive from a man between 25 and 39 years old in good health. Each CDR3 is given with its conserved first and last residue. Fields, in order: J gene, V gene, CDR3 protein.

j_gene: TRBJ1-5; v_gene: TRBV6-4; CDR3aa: CASSREVDQPQHF
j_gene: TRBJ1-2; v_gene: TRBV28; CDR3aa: CASSEGEYGYTF
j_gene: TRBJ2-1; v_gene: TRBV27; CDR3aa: CASSSQREILFF
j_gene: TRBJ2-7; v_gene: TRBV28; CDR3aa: CASSSNTGEYF
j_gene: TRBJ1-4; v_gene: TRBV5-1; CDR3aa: CASSSFGPIGDEKLFF
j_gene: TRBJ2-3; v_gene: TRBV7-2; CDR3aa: CASSSLRLDDTQYF
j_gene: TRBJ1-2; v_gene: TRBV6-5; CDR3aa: CASGGGSREGYTF
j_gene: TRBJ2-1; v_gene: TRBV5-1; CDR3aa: CASRLRQGDEQFF
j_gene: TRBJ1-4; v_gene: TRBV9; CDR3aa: CASSPERGPNEKLFF
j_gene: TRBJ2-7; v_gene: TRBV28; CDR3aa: CASELAGVYEQYF
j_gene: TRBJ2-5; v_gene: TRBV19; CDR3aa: CASSIRDYQETQYF
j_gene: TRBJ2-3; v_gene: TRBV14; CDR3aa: CASSLPRLAGVQDTQYF
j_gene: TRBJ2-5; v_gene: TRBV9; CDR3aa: CASSVVGHPQETQYF
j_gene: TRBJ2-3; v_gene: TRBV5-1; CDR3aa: CASANRVFKVDTQYF
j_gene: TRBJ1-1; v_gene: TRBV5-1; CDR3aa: CASSLDSFNTEAFF
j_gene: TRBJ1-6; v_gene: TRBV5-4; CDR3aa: CASSSTAYNSPLHF